The clone carrying this T cell receptor beta chain was seen a few times. The sample belongs to a study of T cell responses to AZD1222 COVID-19 vaccine. The repertoire was sequenced with immunoSEQ multiplex PCR; TCRdb's copy has only in-frame clones and lacks some. The repertoire holds 140,000 or so clones, with approximately 91% as singletons. The germline V gene has CDR1 SGHNT and CDR2 YYREEE (reference sequence). With V trimmed by 4 bases and J by 3 bases, 5 bases remained unmatched. The CDR3 covers 15 residues. This receptor was taken from an adult who received the AZD1222 COVID-19 vaccine. The chain employs TRBV5-4 and TRBJ2-7, with 12 nucleotides matching TRBD1. Here the sequenced sample was peripheral blood, taken 28 days after the second AZD1222 dose. The CDR3 DNA is TGTGCCAGCAGCCGGGGACAGGGGGCGATCTACGAGCAGTACTTC. Its translation is CASSRGQGAIYEQYF.